The 20 T cell receptor beta chains listed next were all sequenced from one sample in a study of tumor T cells in aggressive B-cell lymphoma. This table comes from immunoSEQ multiplex PCR, and its TCRdb copy is limited to in-frame clones, with some not included. Here the sample spans some 4,100 clones, about 80% being singletons. Sample: tumor tissue. These receptors all stem from an adult with diffuse large B cell lymphoma.

This clone has more than one count but fewer than ten. This sample includes further DNA sequences coding for the same CDR3. The J gene is TRBJ2-7, the V gene TRBV4-1, with 7 bases matching TRBD1. The CDR3 is made up of 14 amino acids. The junction had 3 bases not matched to a gene; V was cut back by 1 base and J by 3 bases. In germline, CDR1 is MGHRA, CDR2 YSYEKL. The CDR3, as DNA: TGCGCCAGCAGCCAAGTTGCAGGGGGCTACGAGCAGTACTTC. Residues: CASSQVAGGYEQYF.

This chain uses TRBV5-1 with TRBJ2-5, with D tentatively TRBD1 (6 bases). This CDR3 is built from 13 residues. Trimming left V 4 bases short and J 4 bases short, with 11 bases between. Germline loops: CDR1 SGHRS, CDR2 YFSETQ. CDR3 coding DNA: TGCGCCAGCAGCCAGGGGTCAGGAGAGACCCAGTACTTC. Its translation: CASSQGSGETQYF.

CDR3 nucleotides: TGTGCCAGCAGCGTAAGGCCCCGGGGGGAGGGCGGTAATCAGCCCCAGCATTTT. Translation gives CASSVRPRGEGGNQPQHF. The chain couples TRBV9 to TRBJ1-5, with D possibly matching TRBD1 (5 bases). Germline CDR1 reads SGDLS; CDR2 reads YYNGEE. CDR3 length equals 18 residues. V lost 1 base, J lost 4 bases, and 21 bases lay in between.

In regard to this clone: Germline and junction disagree at one end, which may indicate a read error. The rearrangement links TRBV11-2 to TRBJ1-1; D is possibly TRBD1 (5 bases). This CDR3 comprises 14 residues. Looked up from germline, CDR1 is SGHAT and CDR2 is FQNNGV. For the CDR3, the DNA is TGTGCCAGCAGCTTACTGGGACTGAACACTAAAGCTTTCTTT. Translation gives CASSLLGLNTKAFF.

The chain links TRBV19 to TRBJ1-6, with D maybe TRBD1 (5 bases). The CDR3 covers 17 residues. Germline V gene lookup returns CDR1 LNHDA and CDR2 SQIVND (reference sequence). Trimming left V 3 bases short and J 6 bases short, with 18 bases between. Written as DNA, the CDR3 is TGTGCCAGTAGTATCTCGGTCGGAGGGGAGCGTAATTCACCCCTCCACTTT. The encoded protein is CASSISVGGERNSPLHF.

This chain links TRBV6-1 with TRBJ2-3; the match to TRBD2 covers 13 bases. This CDR3 spans 17 amino acids. V was pared by 2 bases and J by 4 bases, with 6 bases of the junction left unmatched. The germline V gene has CDR1 MNHNS and CDR2 SASEGT. Written as DNA, the CDR3 is TGTGCCAGCAGTGAAAACGTCGGGACTAGCGGGGCAGATACGCAGTATTTT. Protein sequence: CASSENVGTSGADTQYF.

This clone appeared a single time. The V call is TRBV28, the J call TRBJ2-5; 12 bases agree with TRBD1. The J call is in doubt because the DNA end fits TRBJ2-7 better. The germline V gene has CDR1 MDHEN and CDR2 SYDVKM. The CDR3 contains 15 residues. The CDR3 DNA is TGTGCCAGCACCTTTTCAGGGACAGGGGGCCCCGAGCAGTACTTC. Amino acids: CASTFSGTGGPEQYF.

This sequence joins TRBV9 and TRBJ2-7, with 10 bases identical to TRBD2. CDR3 length equals 14 residues. V trimming: 0 bases; J trimming: 6 bases; junction bases outside the gene matches: 3. Germline V gene data show CDR1 as SGDLS and CDR2 as YYNGEE. The CDR3 loop is CASSVEAGGPEQYF. The CDR3 DNA follows: TGTGCCAGCAGCGTAGAAGCGGGGGGGCCCGAGCAGTACTTC.

This chain uses TRBV28 with TRBJ2-5, with D possibly being TRBD1 (5 bases). CDR3 length equals 13 residues. Trimming removed 6 bases from V and 2 bases from J, with 10 bases in between. Looked up from germline, CDR1 is MDHEN and CDR2 is SYDVKM. The CDR3 spells CASRGQGQETQYF. The CDR3 DNA reads TGTGCCAGCAGAGGGCAGGGTCAAGAGACCCAGTACTTC.

The J gene is TRBJ1-2, the V gene TRBV10-2; maybe TRBD1 (5 bases). V was trimmed by 3 bases and J by 8 bases, leaving 13 bases between them. The CDR3 has 13 amino acids. Germline lookup yields CDR1 WSHSY and CDR2 SAAADI. Here the CDR3 DNA reads TGCGCCAGCAGTGATGGCAGGGTGGGAGGCTACACCTTC. Protein sequence: CASSDGRVGGYTF.

The chain couples TRBV6-1 to TRBJ1-4; a weak D match, TRBD1 (6 bases). The germline gives CDR1 MNHNS, CDR2 SASEGT. Trimming removed 7 bases at V and 8 bases at J, with 11 bases between. The CDR3 is made up of 12 amino acids. CDR3 in amino acids: CASTQGNEKLFF. For the CDR3, the DNA is TGTGCCAGCACACAGGGTAACGAAAAACTGTTTTTT.

This chain uses TRBV11-2 with TRBJ1-5; no clear D. V dropped 6 bases and J dropped 4 bases, with 10 bases sitting between them. Per germline, CDR1 SGHAT and CDR2 FQNNGV. The CDR3 is 13 residues long. CDR3 sequence: CASSPGFNQPQHF. CDR3 DNA: TGTGCCAGCAGTCCGGGATTTAATCAGCCCCAGCATTTT. Full variable domain (missing parts from reference TRBV11-2 and TRBJ1-5): EAGVAQSPRYKIIEKRQSVAFWCNPISGHATLYWYQQILGQGPKLLIQFQNNGVVDDSQLPKDRFSAERLKGVDSTLKIQPAKLEDSAVYLCASSPGFNQPQHFGDGTRLSIL.

The chain links TRBV14 to TRBJ2-5, with a tentative D call TRBD2 (6 bases). Germline-derived CDR1 and CDR2 are SGHDN and FVKESK. V was pared by 2 bases and J by 3 bases, with 13 bases between. This CDR3 is built from 15 residues. In nucleotides, the CDR3 is TGTGCCAGCAGCCAAAGGGCCGGGGGAGAAGAGACCCAGTACTTC. As protein: CASSQRAGGEETQYF.

This clone appeared a few times. This chain uses TRBV6-1 with TRBJ1-5; 12 bases are a match to TRBD1. V was clipped by 1 base and J by 4 bases; unmatched bases: 5. CDR1 and CDR2 (germline): MNHNS, SASEGT. The CDR3 sequence is 17 residues long. CDR3 sequence reads: CASSEGDRGLWNQPQHF. The CDR3 nucleotides read TGTGCCAGCAGTGAAGGGGACAGGGGGCTCTGGAATCAGCCCCAGCATTTT.

The gene calls are TRBV5-4 and TRBJ1-1, with D unresolved. The CDR3 totals 15 residues. CDR1 SGHNT and CDR2 YYREEE come from the germline V gene (reference sequence). The ends were cut back, 2 bases at V and 4 bases at J, with 15 bases in the middle. CDR3: CASSFRDLMGTEAFF. CDR3 DNA sequence: TGTGCCAGCAGCTTTCGGGATCTTATGGGCACTGAAGCTTTCTTT.

This chain joins TRBV6-1 and TRBJ2-5; D may be TRBD1 (5 bases). Germline V gene sequence: CDR1 MNHNS, CDR2 SASEGT. The CDR3 has 15 residues. Trimming removed 3 bases from V and 2 bases from J, with 13 bases in between. The CDR3: CASSDRGLGQETQYF. The CDR3 region has the DNA TGTGCCAGCAGTGATAGGGGCTTGGGGCAAGAGACCCAGTACTTC.

This clone was picked up one time. The rearrangement joins TRBV5-3 to TRBJ1-6, with D perhaps TRBD1 (5 bases). TRBV5-3 is an open reading frame, and its role is uncertain. The V end was cut by 1 base, the J end by 8 bases, with 16 bases between. The CDR3 covers 16 residues. CDR3 DNA sequence: TGTGCCAGAAGCTTGCTGGGGGGACCCCTCTATTCACCCCTCCACTTT. Its protein product is CARSLLGGPLYSPLHF.

The chain uses TRBV11-2 and TRBJ2-7; D is ambiguous. This CDR3 is built from 14 residues. Trimming stripped 8 bases from V and 0 bases from J, with 14 bases between. The germline V gene encodes CDR1 SGHAT and CDR2 FQNNGV. CDR3 DNA: TGTGCCAGCGCCGCGGAGCGTTACTCCTACGAGCAGTACTTC. Encoded protein: CASAAERYSYEQYF.

V gene TRBV5-1 combines with J gene TRBJ1-4, with D possibly being TRBD1 (6 bases). The V and J ends lost 2 bases and 5 bases respectively, with 10 bases between them. The CDR3 is 14 residues long. CDR1 is SGHRS and CDR2 is YFSETQ in the germline V gene. CDR3 DNA: TGCGCCAGCAGCTTTGGGGACACGAATGAAAAACTGTTTTTT. Its translation is CASSFGDTNEKLFF.

The V gene is TRBV29-1, the J gene TRBJ1-1; the D is unclear. Germline V gene sequence: CDR1 SQVTM, CDR2 ANQGSEA. Between the trimmed V and J ends, which lost 4 bases and 6 bases, there was a span of 9 bases. The CDR3 spans 11 residues. The CDR3 here is CSVVKAAEAFF. DNA of the CDR3: TGCAGCGTTGTAAAGGCGGCTGAAGCTTTCTTT. Combining the CDR3 with reference TRBV29-1 and TRBJ1-1 gives the whole variable domain SAVISQKPSRDICQRGTSLTIQCQVDSQVTMMFWYRQQPGQSLTLIATANQGSEATYESGFVIDKFPISRPNLTFSTLTVSNMSPEDSSIYLCSVVKAAEAFFGQGTRLTVV.